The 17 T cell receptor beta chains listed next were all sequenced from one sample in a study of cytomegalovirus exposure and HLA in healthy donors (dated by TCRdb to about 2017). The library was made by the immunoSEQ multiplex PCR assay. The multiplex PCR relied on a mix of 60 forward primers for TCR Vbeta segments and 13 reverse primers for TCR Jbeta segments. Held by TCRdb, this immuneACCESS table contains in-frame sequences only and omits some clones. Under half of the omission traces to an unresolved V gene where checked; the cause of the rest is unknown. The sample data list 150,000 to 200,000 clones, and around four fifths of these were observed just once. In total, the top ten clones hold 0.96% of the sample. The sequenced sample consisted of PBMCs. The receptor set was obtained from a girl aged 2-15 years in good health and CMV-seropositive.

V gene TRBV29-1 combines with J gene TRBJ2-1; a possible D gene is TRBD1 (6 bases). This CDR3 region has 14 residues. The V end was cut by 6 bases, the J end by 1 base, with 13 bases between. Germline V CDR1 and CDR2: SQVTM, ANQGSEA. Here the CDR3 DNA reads TGCAGCGTGGTGGACAGTAATTCCTACAATGAGCAGTTCTTC. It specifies CSVVDSNSYNEQFF.

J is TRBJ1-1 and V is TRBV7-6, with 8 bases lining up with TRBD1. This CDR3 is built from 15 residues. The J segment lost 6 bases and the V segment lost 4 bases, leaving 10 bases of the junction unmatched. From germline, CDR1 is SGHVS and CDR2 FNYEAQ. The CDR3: CASSYRSEDRAEAFF. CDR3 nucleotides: TGTGCCAGCAGCTACCGTTCTGAGGACAGGGCTGAAGCTTTCTTT.

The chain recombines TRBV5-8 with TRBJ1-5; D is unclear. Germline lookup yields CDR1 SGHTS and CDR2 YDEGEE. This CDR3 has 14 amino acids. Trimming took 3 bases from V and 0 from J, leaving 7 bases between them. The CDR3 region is CASSWENSNQPQHF. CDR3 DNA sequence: TGTGCCAGCAGCTGGGAGAATAGCAATCAGCCCCAGCATTTT.

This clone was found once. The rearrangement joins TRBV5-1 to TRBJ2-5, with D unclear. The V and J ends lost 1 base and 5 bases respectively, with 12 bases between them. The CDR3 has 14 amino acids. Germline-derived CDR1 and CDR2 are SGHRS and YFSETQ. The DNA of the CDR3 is TGCGCCAGCAGCTTGATAAGCTCCGTGGAGACCCAGTACTTC. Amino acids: CASSLISSVETQYF.

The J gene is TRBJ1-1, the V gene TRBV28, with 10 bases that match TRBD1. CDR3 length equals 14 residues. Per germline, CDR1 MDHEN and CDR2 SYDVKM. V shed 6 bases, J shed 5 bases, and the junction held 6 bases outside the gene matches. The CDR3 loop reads CASRTGGARTEAFF. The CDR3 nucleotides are TGTGCCAGCAGGACAGGGGGCGCGAGGACTGAAGCTTTCTTT. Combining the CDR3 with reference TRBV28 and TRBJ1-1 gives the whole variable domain DVKVTQSSRYLVKRTGEKVFLECVQDMDHENMFWYRQDPGLGLRLIYFSYDVKMKEKGDIPEGYSVSREKKERFSLILESASTNQTSMYLCASRTGGARTEAFFGQGTRLTVV.

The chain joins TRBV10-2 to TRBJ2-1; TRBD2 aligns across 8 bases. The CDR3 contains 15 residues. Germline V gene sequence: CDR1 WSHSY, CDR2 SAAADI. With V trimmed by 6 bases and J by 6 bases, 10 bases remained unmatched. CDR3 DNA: TGCGCCAGCAGCCCGCCGAGCGGGAGTACCAATGAGCAGTTCTTC. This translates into CASSPPSGSTNEQFF.

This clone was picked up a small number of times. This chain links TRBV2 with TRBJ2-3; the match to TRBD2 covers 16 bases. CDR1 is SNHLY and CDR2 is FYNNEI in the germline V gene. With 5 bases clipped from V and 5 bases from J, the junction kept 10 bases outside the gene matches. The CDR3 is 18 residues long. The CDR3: CASSPIGTSGRGEDTQYF. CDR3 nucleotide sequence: TGTGCCAGCAGTCCCATCGGGACTAGCGGGAGGGGGGAAGATACGCAGTATTTT.

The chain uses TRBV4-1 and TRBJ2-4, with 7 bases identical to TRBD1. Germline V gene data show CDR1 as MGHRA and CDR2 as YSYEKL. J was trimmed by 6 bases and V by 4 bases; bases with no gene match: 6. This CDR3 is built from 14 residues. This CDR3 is CASSPWTGPNIQYF. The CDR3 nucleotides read TGCGCCAGCAGCCCCTGGACAGGTCCAAACATTCAGTACTTC.

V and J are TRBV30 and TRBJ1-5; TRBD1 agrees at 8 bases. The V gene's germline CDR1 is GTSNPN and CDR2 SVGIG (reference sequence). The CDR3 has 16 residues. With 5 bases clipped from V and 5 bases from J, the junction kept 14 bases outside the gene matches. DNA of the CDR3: TGTGCCTGGTTTCCCAGAGCTCAGGGGGCGCATCAGCCCCAGCATTTT. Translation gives CAWFPRAQGAHQPQHF.

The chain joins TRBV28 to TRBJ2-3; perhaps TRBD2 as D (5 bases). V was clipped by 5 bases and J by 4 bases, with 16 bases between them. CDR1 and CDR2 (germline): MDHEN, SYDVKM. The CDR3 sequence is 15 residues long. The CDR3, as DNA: TGTGCCAGCAGTATCTTGTTAGGGAGAGCAGATACGCAGTATTTT. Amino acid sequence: CASSILLGRADTQYF.

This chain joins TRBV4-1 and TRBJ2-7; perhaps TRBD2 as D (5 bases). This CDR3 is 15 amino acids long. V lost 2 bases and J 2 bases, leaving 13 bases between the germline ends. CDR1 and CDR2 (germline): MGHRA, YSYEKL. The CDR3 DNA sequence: TGCGCCAGCAGCCAACCCCTGTCGGGGACCTACGAGCAGTACTTC. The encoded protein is CASSQPLSGTYEQYF.

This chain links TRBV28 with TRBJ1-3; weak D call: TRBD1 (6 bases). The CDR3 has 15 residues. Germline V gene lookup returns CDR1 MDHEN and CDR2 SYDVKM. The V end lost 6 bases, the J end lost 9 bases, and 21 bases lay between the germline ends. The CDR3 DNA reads TGTGCCAGCAGGCCGACAGGCGGACCTGGGGGCACCATATATTTT. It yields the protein CASRPTGGPGGTIYF.

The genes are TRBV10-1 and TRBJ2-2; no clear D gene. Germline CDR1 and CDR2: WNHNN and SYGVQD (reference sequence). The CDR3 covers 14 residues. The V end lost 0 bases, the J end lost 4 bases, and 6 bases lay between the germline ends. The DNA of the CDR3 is TGCGCCAGCAGTGAGTCAGGCGGCACCGGGGAGCTGTTTTTT. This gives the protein CASSESGGTGELFF.

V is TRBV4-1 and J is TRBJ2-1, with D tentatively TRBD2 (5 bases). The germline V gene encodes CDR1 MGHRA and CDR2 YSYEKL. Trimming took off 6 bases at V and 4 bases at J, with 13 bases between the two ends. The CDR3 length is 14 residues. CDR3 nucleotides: TGCGCCAGCAGGGGCGTCGGGATATACAATGAGCAGTTCTTC. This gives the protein CASRGVGIYNEQFF.

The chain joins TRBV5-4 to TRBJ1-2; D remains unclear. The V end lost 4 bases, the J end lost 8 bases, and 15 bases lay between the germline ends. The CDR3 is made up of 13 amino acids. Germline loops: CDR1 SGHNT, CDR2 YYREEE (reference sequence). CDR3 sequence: CASSPQQDRGYTF. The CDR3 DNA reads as TGTGCCAGCAGCCCCCAGCAGGATAGGGGCTACACCTTC.

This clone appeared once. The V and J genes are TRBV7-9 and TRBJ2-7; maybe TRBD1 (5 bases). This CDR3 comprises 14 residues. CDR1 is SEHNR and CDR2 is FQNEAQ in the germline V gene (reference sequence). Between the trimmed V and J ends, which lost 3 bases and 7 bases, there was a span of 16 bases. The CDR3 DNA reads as TGTGCCAGCAGCTTTAGGGGTCAGGGCTCGGAGCAGTACTTC. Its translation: CASSFRGQGSEQYF.

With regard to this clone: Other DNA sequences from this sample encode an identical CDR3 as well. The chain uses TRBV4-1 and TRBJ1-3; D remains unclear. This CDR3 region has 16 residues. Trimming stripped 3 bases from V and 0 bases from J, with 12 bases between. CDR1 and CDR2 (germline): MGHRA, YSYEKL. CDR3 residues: CASSQKVTGSGNTIYF. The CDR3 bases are TGCGCCAGCAGCCAGAAAGTAACGGGCTCTGGAAACACCATATATTTT.